Below, 16 T cell receptor beta chains from the same sample are listed, as sequenced in a study of identical twins. Each CDR3 protein is one row after TCRdb ran MiXCR on the 5' RACE reads. The top ten clones hold 0.27% of a sample with roughly 1,500,000 distinct CDR3 sequences, around 33% of them seen once. The sequencing sample was made of cord blood. The receptors were gathered from a newborn girl in good health.

The V gene is TRBV20-1, the J gene TRBJ1-1; 7 nucleotides line up with TRBD1. The J segment lost 10 bases and the V segment lost 3 bases, leaving 5 bases of the junction unmatched. The germline CDR1 and CDR2 sequences are DFQATT and SNEGSKA (reference sequence). The CDR3 runs to 11 residues. The CDR3 is CSASLDRLAFF. In DNA, the CDR3 is TGCAGTGCTAGCCTGGACAGGTTAGCTTTCTTT.

The chain is built from TRBV4-1 and TRBJ1-4, with D tentatively TRBD1 (6 bases). CDR3 length equals 17 residues. V lost 3 bases, J lost 8 bases, and 22 bases lay in between. CDR1 and CDR2 from the germline V gene are MGHRA and YSYEKL. CDR3 nucleotide sequence: TGCGCCAGCAGCCATCGAATAAGGGGACAAAAAGGAGAAAAACTGTTTTTT. Translation gives CASSHRIRGQKGEKLFF.

V usage is TRBV7-9 and J usage is TRBJ2-1; 11 bases are shared with TRBD2. The J call is uncertain, as TRBJ2-7 better fits the DNA end. Germline lookup yields CDR1 SEHNR and CDR2 FQNEAQ (reference sequence). The CDR3 loop spans 16 amino acids. The CDR3 protein is CASTLAGGSSYNEQYF. CDR3 nucleotide sequence: TGTGCCAGCACCCTAGCGGGGGGCAGCTCCTACAATGAGCAGTACTTC.

This clonotype was picked up a small number of times. The chain has TRBV20-1 and TRBJ1-2, with D tentatively TRBD1 (6 bases). V was pared by 1 base and J by 0 bases, with 18 bases between. This CDR3 is built from 17 residues. The germline gives CDR1 DFQATT, CDR2 SNEGSKA (reference sequence). Here the CDR3 reads CSARATDRFLANYGYTF. In DNA, the CDR3 is TGCAGTGCTAGAGCTACTGACAGGTTTCTAGCTAACTATGGCTACACCTTC.

This clonotype was detected only a few times. The chain recombines TRBV7-9 with TRBJ1-1; the D is unclear. Per germline, CDR1 SEHNR and CDR2 FQNEAQ (reference sequence). There are 15 residues in the CDR3. Here the CDR3 reads CAASALLRWDTEAFF. The CDR3 DNA sequence: TGTGCAGCTTCTGCTCTTTTAAGATGGGACACTGAAGCTTTCTTT.

J is TRBJ1-2 and V is TRBV18, with 9 bases aligning to TRBD1. The ends lost 6 bases at V and 4 bases at J; junction bases unmatched: 6. The CDR3 contains 14 residues. From germline, CDR1 is KGHSH and CDR2 LQKENI. Here the CDR3 reads CASSRDRAFYGYTF. CDR3 in DNA: TGTGCCAGCTCCCGGGACAGGGCGTTCTATGGCTACACCTTC.

Regarding this clonotype: The junction departs from the called germline gene at one end, perhaps through a read error. This chain uses TRBV11-2 with TRBJ2-1; D is perhaps TRBD1 (6 bases). CDR1 and CDR2 (germline): SGHAT, FQNNGV. The length of the CDR3 is 13 residues. CDR3 sequence (DNA): TGTGCCGGCAGGTCCGGGACAAACAATGAGCAGTTCTTC. It is translated as CAGRSGTNNEQFF.

The chain combines TRBV14 with TRBJ1-2; D not certain. From germline, CDR1 is SGHDN and CDR2 FVKESK. This CDR3 has 16 residues. Trimming removed 6 bases from V and 0 bases from J, with 17 bases in between. The CDR3 region has the DNA TGTGCCAGCAGTCCTCCCACGCCGGCAGCTAACTATGGCTACACCTTC. Its translation: CASSPPTPAANYGYTF.

This clonotype was recorded a few times. This chain joins TRBV12-5 and TRBJ2-1; perhaps TRBD2 as D (5 bases). Germline V CDR1 and CDR2: LGHNT, FRNRAP. CDR3 length equals 15 residues. Trimming pared 3 bases from V and 5 bases from J, leaving 14 bases between. CDR3 nucleotide sequence: TGTGCTAGTGGTTTCTTTCCGAGCGGACACAATGAGCAGTTCTTC. Its translation is CASGFFPSGHNEQFF.

This clonotype was counted at least ten times. The genes are TRBV29-1 and TRBJ2-6, with TRBD1 identical over 11 bases. The CDR3 is 18 amino acids. V shed 1 base and J 3 bases; nucleotides not matched to a gene: 8. Germline lookup yields CDR1 SQVTM and CDR2 ANQGSEA. The CDR3 nucleotides read TGCAGCGTTGAAGTACCTAGGACAGGGGGCTATGGGGCCAACGTCCTGACTTTC. It translates to CSVEVPRTGGYGANVLTF.

This chain joins TRBV7-2 and TRBJ2-1, with TRBD1 matching 8 bases. Germline CDR1 reads SGHTA; CDR2 reads FQGNSA. This CDR3 is 20 amino acids long. Trimming removed 5 bases from V and 4 bases from J; junction bases left unmatched: 22. CDR3 nucleotides: TGTGCCAGCAGCATTCTACAGGGGGTTAGCGCGTCCCGTCTATACAATGAGCAGTTCTTC. Encoded protein: CASSILQGVSASRLYNEQFF.

The sample holds a few counts of this clonotype. The V and J genes are TRBV11-1 and TRBJ2-6; 11 positions match TRBD1. Germline lookup yields CDR1 SGHAT and CDR2 FQDESV (reference sequence). The ends lost 2 bases at V and 3 bases at J; junction bases unmatched: 18. The CDR3 spans 22 residues. The CDR3 loop reads CASSLSVSYGQGALDGANVLTF. In DNA form, the CDR3 reads TGTGCCAGCAGCTTATCGGTATCATACGGACAGGGGGCGCTCGATGGGGCCAACGTCCTGACTTTC.

In the case of this clonotype: A much larger clone lies one base from this, so it may be a read error. The genes are TRBV5-4 and TRBJ2-3; no reliable D call. The CDR3 extends over 11 amino acids. The V end was cut by 6 bases, the J end by 2 bases, with 4 bases between. Germline CDR1 reads SGHNT; CDR2 reads YYREEE (reference sequence). CDR3 nucleotide sequence: TGTGCCAGCACCACCACAGATACGCAGTATTTT. Its translation: CASTTTDTQYF.

The chain uses TRBV7-2 and TRBJ2-3; 9 nucleotides line up with TRBD2. The CDR3 covers 15 residues. V was pared by 3 bases and J by 4 bases, with 5 bases of the junction left unmatched. Per germline, CDR1 SGHTA and CDR2 FQGNSA. Written as DNA, the CDR3 is TGTGCCAGCAGCTTTGTAGCGGGAGCCCCAGATACGCAGTATTTT. This codes for CASSFVAGAPDTQYF. Combining the CDR3 with reference TRBV7-2 and TRBJ2-3 gives the whole variable domain GAGVSQSPSNKVTEKGKDVELRCDPISGHTALYWYRQSLGQGLEFLIYFQGNSAPDKSGLPSDRFSAERTGGSVSTLTIQRTQQEDSAVYLCASSFVAGAPDTQYFGPGTRLTVL.

A few counts support this clonotype. This chain connects TRBV2 to TRBJ2-7, with a possible D match to TRBD1 (6 bases). Trimming shortened V by 8 bases and J by 3 bases, and 20 bases separated the two germline ends. The germline CDR1 and CDR2 sequences are SNHLY and FYNNEI. The CDR3 runs to 15 residues. Here the CDR3 reads CASAQGPPLYYEQYF. CDR3 sequence (DNA): TGTGCCAGCGCACAGGGTCCCCCCCTGTACTACGAGCAGTACTTC.

In its sample, this clonotype was seen a few times. The chain couples TRBV20-1 to TRBJ1-6; D is unclear. V lost 3 bases to trimming and J lost 8 bases, with 14 bases between them. Germline values: CDR1 DFQATT, CDR2 SNEGSKA (reference sequence). The CDR3 is made up of 14 amino acids. The CDR3 is CSASIATIYSPLHF. The DNA for the CDR3 is TGCAGTGCTAGTATCGCCACTATATATTCACCCCTCCACTTT.